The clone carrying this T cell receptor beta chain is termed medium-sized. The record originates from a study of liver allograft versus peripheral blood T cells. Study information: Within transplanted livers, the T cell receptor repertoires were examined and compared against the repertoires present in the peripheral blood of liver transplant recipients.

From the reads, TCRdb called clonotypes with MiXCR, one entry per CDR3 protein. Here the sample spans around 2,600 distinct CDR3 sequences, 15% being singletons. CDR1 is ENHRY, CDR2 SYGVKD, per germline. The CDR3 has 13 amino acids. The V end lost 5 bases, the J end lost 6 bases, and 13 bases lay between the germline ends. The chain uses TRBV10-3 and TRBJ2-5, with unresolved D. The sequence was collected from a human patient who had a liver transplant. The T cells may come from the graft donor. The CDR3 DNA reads TGTGCCATCAGTCGTACGATAAGGAAGACCCAGTACTTC. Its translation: CAISRTIRKTQYF.